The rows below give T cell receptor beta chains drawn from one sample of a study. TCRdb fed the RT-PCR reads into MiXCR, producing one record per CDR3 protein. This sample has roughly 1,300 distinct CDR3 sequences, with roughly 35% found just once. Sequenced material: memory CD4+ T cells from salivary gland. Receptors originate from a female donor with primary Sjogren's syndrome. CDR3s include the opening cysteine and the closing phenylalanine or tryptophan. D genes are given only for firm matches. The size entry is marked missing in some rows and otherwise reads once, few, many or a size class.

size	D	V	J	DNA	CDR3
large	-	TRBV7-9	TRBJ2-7	TGTGCCAGCAGCTTAGAGGCTAGCAGCGAGCAGTACTTC	CASSLEASSEQYF
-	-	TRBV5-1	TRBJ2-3	TGCGCCAGCAGCACAGGGAACACAGATACGCAGTATTTT	CASSTGNTDTQYF
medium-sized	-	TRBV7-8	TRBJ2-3	TGTGCCAGCAGCTTAGTGGGAGTAAGTGGGGATACGCAGTATTTT	CASSLVGVSGDTQYF
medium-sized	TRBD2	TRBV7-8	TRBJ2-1	TGTGCCAGCAGCTTAAAGCGGGGCCTTTTGAACAATGAGCAGTTCTTC	CASSLKRGLLNNEQFF
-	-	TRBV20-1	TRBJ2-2	TGCAGTGCTAGAAGGGGGACACTCGAGCTGTTTTTT	CSARRGTLELFF
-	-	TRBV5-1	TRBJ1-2	TGCGCCAGCAGCCTGGAGGGGTCCTGGGGCTACACCTTC	CASSLEGSWGYTF
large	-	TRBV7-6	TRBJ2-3	TGTGCCAGCAGCTACTGGAGAGATACGCAGTATTTT	CASSYWRDTQYF
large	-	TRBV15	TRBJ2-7	TGTGCCACCAGCAGAGATCCAGGGGGGAACTACGAGCAGTACTTC	CATSRDPGGNYEQYF
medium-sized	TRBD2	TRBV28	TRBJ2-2	TGTGCCAGCAGTTTGAGAAGGGGTAGCGGGGGGGCCACCGGGGAGCTGTTTTTT	CASSLRRGSGGATGELFF
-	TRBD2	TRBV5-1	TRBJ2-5	TGCGCCAGCAGCTGGACTAGCGGGGGGGGAGAGACCCAGTACTTC	CASSWTSGGGETQYF
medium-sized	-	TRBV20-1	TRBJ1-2	TGCAGTGCTAGGGGGACAACTGCAGGCTACACCTTC	CSARGTTAGYTF
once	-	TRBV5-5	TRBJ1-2	TGCGCCAGCAGCTTGGCGGGGTTCTCTGGCTACACCTTC	CASSLAGFSGYTF
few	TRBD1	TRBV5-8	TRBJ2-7	TGTGCCAGCAGCGCGGACAGGGCCTACGAGCAGTACTTC	CASSADRAYEQYF
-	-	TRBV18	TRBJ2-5	TGTGCCAGCTCACCGCCCGACAGGGGAGGGGAGACCCAGTACTTC	CASSPPDRGGETQYF
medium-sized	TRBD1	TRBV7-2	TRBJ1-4	TGTGCCAGCAGCTCCCAGGGGGCACTTTATGAAAAACTGTTTTTT	CASSSQGALYEKLFF
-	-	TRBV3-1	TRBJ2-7	TGTGCCAGCAGCCGTGGGGCCTACGAGCAGTACTTC	CASSRGAYEQYF
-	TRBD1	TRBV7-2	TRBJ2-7	TGTGCCAGCAGCTTAGCGGGGGACAGGGGGATCGAGCAGTACTTC	CASSLAGDRGIEQYF
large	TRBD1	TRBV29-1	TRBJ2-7	TGCAGCGTTGAAGGAAAGCCGGGACAGGGGCCCTCCTACGAGCAGTACTTC	CSVEGKPGQGPSYEQYF
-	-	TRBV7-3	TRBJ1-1	TGTGCCAGCAGCTTGGGACAAGGGTTCAACACTGAAGCTTTCTTT	CASSLGQGFNTEAFF
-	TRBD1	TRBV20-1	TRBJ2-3	TGCAGTGCCCTAACCGACAGGGGGACAGATACGCAGTATTTT	CSALTDRGTDTQYF
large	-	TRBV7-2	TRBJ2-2	TGTGCCAGCAGCCCTGCCGGGAGTGTGGAGGCCGGGGAGCTGTTTTTT	CASSPAGSVEAGELFF
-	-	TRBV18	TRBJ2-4	TGTGCCAGCTCACCGACAGGCGGGTGGGACATTCAGTACTTC	CASSPTGGWDIQYF
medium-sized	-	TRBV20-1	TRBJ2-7	TGCAGTGCTAGAGATCGGAGGGGAAGCAAGCAGTACTTC	CSARDRRGSKQYF
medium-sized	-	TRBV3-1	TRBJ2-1	TGTGCCAGCAGCCCCCCGGGGGCCGGGCGGGGTGGTGAGCAGTTCTTC	CASSPPGAGRGGEQFF
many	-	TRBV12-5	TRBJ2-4	TGTGCTAGTGGTTTGGACTTAGGGGTATTTAGCAAGGGAGGCAAAAACATTCAGTACTTC	CASGLDLGVFSKGGKNIQYF
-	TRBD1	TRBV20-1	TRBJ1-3	TGCAGTGCTGGGGGACAGGTGAACACCATATATTTT	CSAGGQVNTIYF
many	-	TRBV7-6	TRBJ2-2	-	CASSTRTGRTPGSCFF
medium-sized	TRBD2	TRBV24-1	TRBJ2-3	TGTGCCACCAGTGATTTGCACGCGGGGGGGCCGCCAGATACGCAGTATTTT	CATSDLHAGGPPDTQYF
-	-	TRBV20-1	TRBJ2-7	TGCAGTGCCGCCCTGGGGAGCTCCTACGAGCAGTACTTC	CSAALGSSYEQYF
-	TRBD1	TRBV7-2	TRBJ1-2	TGTGCCAGCAGCCTACAGGGGGGAGGAGAGGGCTACACCTTC	CASSLQGGGEGYTF
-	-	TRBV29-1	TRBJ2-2	TGCGGCGCCCGTCACACCGGGGAGCTGTTTTTT	CGARHTGELFF
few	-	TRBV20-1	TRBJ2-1	TGCAGTGCTAGAGTTGAAGGGACACGCTACAATGAGCAGTTCTTC	CSARVEGTRYNEQFF
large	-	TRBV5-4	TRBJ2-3	TGTGCCAGCAGCTTCCTCTGGGGCCAAGATACGCAGTATTTT	CASSFLWGQDTQYF
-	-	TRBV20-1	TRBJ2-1	TGCAGTGCTGCCCCGAGGAGCTCCTACAATGAGCAGTTCTTC	CSAAPRSSYNEQFF
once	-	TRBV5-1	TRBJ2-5	TGCGCCAGCAGCCGGAAACAGGGAACTGGAGAGACCCAGTACTTC	CASSRKQGTGETQYF
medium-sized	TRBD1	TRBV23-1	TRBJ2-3	TGCGCCAGCAGTCTAACAGGGGGCCCAGATACGCAGTATTTT	CASSLTGGPDTQYF
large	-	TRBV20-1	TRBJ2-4	TGCAGTGCTCCCCGGGACGGAAACATTCAGTACTTC	CSAPRDGNIQYF
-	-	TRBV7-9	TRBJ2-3	TGTGCCAGCAGCTTAAGGGCTGAAGTCTTGGGGAGCTCAGATACGCAGTATTTT	CASSLRAEVLGSSDTQYF
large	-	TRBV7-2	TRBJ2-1	TGTGCCAGCAGCCCCGAGGGGGGAAATGAGCAGTTCTTC	CASSPEGGNEQFF
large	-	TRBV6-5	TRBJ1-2	TGTGCCAGCAGTTACGCCGGGCAACAACGCGGTGGCTACACCTTC	CASSYAGQQRGGYTF
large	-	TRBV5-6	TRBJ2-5	TGTGCCAGCAGCTTGCTGGGGAGTCGAGAAGAGACCCAGTACTTC	CASSLLGSREETQYF
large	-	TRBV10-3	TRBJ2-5	TGTGCCATCAGTGAGTCAACCCCCTCGGAGACCCAGTACTTC	CAISESTPSETQYF
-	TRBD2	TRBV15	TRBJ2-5	TGTGCCACCAGCAGCTGGACTAGCGGGGGGGCCATCGTAGAGACCCAGTACTTC	CATSSWTSGGAIVETQYF
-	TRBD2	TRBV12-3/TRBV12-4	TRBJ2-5	TGTGCCAGCAAACAAGCGGGGGGAGAGACCCAGTACTTC	CASKQAGGETQYF
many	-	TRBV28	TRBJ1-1	TGTGCCAGCAGCGCCAGACTGAGGGCTGAAGCTTTCTTT	CASSARLRAEAFF
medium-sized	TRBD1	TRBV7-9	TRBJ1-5	TGTGCCTCTTCACCGGGACAGGGTGGGAATCAGCCCCAGCATTTT	CASSPGQGGNQPQHF
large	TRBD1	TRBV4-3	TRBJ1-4	TGCGCCAGCAGCCCGTTAGGGGGCACCAATGAAAAACTGTTTTTT	CASSPLGGTNEKLFF
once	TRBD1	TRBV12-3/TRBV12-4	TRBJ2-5	TGTGCCAGCAGCCGGGGGACAGGGGCCGGAGAGACCCAGTACTTC	CASSRGTGAGETQYF
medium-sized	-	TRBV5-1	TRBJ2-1	TGCGCCAGCAGCCCCCAGGGCGATGAGCAGTTCTTC	CASSPQGDEQFF
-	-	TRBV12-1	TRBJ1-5	TGTAGCCATAGCTCTGCCCGAAACTGCTGGCACAGAAGTACACAGCATTTT	CSHSSARNCWHRSTQHF